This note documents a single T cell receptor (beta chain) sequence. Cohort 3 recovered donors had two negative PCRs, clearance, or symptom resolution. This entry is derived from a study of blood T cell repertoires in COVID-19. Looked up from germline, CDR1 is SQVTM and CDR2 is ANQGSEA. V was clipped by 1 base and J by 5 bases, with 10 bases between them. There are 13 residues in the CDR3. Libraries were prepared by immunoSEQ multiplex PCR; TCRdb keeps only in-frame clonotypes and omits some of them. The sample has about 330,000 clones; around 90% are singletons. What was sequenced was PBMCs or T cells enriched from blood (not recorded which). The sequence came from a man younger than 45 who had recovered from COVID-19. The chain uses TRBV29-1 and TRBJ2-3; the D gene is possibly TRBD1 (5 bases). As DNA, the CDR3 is TGCAGCGTTGAAGGTCAGGGAAAAGATACGCAGTATTTT. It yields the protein CSVEGQGKDTQYF.